The subject of this entry is one TCR beta chain. Its cognate antigen is unknown. The data were taken from a study of shared clonotypes between healthy human individuals. Findings and caveats of the study: On the whole, naive subsets had larger estimated richness than memory subsets had.

The junction had 9 bases not matched to a gene; V was cut back by 8 bases and J by 5 bases. Germline CDR1 and CDR2: MDHEN and SYDVKM. The CDR3 length is 14 residues. Genomic DNA (from each subset) was split evenly across several immunoSEQ plates. Replicate PCRs from sorted subsets contained approximately 200 ng DNA, which is 30,000 to 35,000 T cell genomes. Here immunoSEQ multiplex PCR was the method, and the copy in TCRdb shows in-frame clones only, minus some. The sample consists of over 850,000 clones, approximately 80% of them appearing once. This receptor was obtained from a young man in good health. Some clones in this sample may be carry-over from other donors' samples. The material sequenced was memory CD4+ T cells from PBMCs. Indicated subset: CD45RA-negative fraction. The chain couples TRBV28 to TRBJ2-3; the match to TRBD2 covers 8 bases. CDR3 sequence: CASYGGRRVDTQYF. Here the CDR3 DNA reads TGTGCCAGCTATGGCGGGAGGAGGGTAGATACGCAGTATTTT.